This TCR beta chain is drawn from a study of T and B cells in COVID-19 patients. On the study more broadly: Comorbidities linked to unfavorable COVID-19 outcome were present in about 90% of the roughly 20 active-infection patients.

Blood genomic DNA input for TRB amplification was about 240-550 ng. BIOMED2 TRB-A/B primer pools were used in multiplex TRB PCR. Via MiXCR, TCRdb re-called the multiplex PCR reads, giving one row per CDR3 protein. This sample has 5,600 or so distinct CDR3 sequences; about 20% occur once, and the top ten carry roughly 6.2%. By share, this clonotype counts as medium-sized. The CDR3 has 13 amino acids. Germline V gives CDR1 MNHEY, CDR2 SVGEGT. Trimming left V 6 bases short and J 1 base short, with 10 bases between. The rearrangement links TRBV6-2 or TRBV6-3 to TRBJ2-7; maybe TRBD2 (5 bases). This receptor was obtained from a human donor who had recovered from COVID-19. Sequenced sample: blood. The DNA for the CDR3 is TGTGCCAGCAGCCGGACTGGTTCCTACGAGCAGTACTTC. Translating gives CASSRTGSYEQYF.